A single sample is the source of the 5 T cell receptor beta chains below, sequenced in a study of CD8 T cells in ankylosing spondylitis (dated by TCRdb to about 2017). The library was obtained by 5' RACE. This sample was sequenced with an Illumina HiSeq 2500. TCRdb trimmed public reads at Q25 via fastp, called clones via MiXCR and kept in-frame beta chains. Records with the same CDR3 protein are collapsed into one entry carrying the most frequent genes and DNA. The sample profile shows more than 200,000 distinct CDR3 sequences; approximately 24% of them were found once. The ten largest clones represent 0.5% to 0.65% of the sample. The source material was blood, either unsorted or a sorted T cell fraction (not recorded which). These receptors all stem from a male donor with ankylosing spondylitis or in good health (not recorded which).

This clonotype came up a few times. The chain employs TRBV12-3 or TRBV12-4 and TRBJ2-7; 8 bases are shared with TRBD1. Unmatched junction bases numbered 11, after V lost 5 bases and J lost 5 bases. The CDR3 has 15 residues. The CDR3 region is CASSPWTGTSDEQYF. The DNA for the CDR3 is TGTGCCAGCAGTCCATGGACAGGGACGAGTGACGAGCAGTACTTC.

This clonotype was recorded a few times. The CDR3 is CAISAQGDYGYTF. The CDR3 nucleotides are TGTGCCATCAGTGCCCAGGGGGACTATGGCTACACCTTC. The chain joins TRBV10-3 to TRBJ1-2, with 7 bases matching TRBD1. V was pared by 4 bases and J by 3 bases, with 2 bases of the junction left unmatched. This CDR3 region has 13 residues. Germline V gene lookup returns CDR1 ENHRY and CDR2 SYGVKD.

This clonotype was seen more than once but under ten times. The rearrangement joins TRBV7-9 to TRBJ2-7, with a tentative D call TRBD2 (6 bases). This CDR3 contains 15 residues. V was shortened by 3 bases and J by 4 bases, with 16 bases between the two germline ends. Per germline, CDR1 SEHNR and CDR2 FQNEAQ (reference sequence). The CDR3 DNA reads as TGTGCCAGCAGCTTCCTTCTTGGGGCGGGGTACGAGCAGTACTTC. Translating it yields CASSFLLGAGYEQYF. Looking up the rest from reference TRBV7-9 and TRBJ2-7 gives the full variable domain: DTGVSQNPRHKITKRGQNVTFRCDPISEHNRLYWYRQTLGQGPEFLTYFQNEAQLEKSRLLSDRFSAERPKGSFSTLEIQRTEQGDSAMYLCASSFLLGAGYEQYFGPGTRLTVT.

V is TRBV20-1 and J is TRBJ2-3; 10 positions match TRBD2. CDR3 length equals 18 residues. V lost 3 bases to trimming and J lost 0 bases; unmatched junction nucleotides: 12. Germline V gene data show CDR1 as DFQATT and CDR2 as SNEGSKA (reference sequence). The CDR3 loop reads CSASGSLAGETSTDTQYF. The DNA of the CDR3 is TGCAGTGCTAGCGGGTCGCTAGCGGGGGAAACTAGCACAGATACGCAGTATTTT.

This clonotype was counted many times. The chain links TRBV12-3 or TRBV12-4 to TRBJ2-3; 7 bases line up with TRBD2. The V segment lost 5 bases and the J segment 3 bases; nucleotides outside the gene matches: 5. The CDR3 sequence is 14 residues long. CDR3 in DNA: TGTGCCAGCAGTCCACGGGGGGAAACAGATACGCAGTATTTT. It encodes CASSPRGETDTQYF.